These 15 T cell receptor beta chains were all obtained from the same sample, sequenced in a study of blood T cell repertoires in COVID-19. Clones were read by immunoSEQ multiplex PCR, and TCRdb kept only the in-frame ones, dropping some. The sample holds 150,000 to 200,000 clones, roughly 87% seen once. Sequences were obtained from peripheral blood. These receptor sequences come from a human donor in a cohort sampled during active COVID-19.

This chain links TRBV28 with TRBJ2-7; possible D gene TRBD2, 6 bases. CDR1 MDHEN and CDR2 SYDVKM come from the germline V gene. The V end lost 3 bases, the J end lost 5 bases, and 23 bases lay between the germline ends. The CDR3 has 17 amino acids. CDR3 DNA: TGTGCCAGCAGTTTTACAATAACGGGGGAGACACGTCACGAGCAGTACTTC. Protein product: CASSFTITGETRHEQYF.

This chain uses TRBV5-4 with TRBJ2-2, with TRBD2 identical over 9 bases. Per the germline V gene, CDR1 is SGHNT and CDR2 is YYREEE (reference sequence). J lost 2 bases, V lost 2 bases, and 1 base had no gene match. The CDR3 covers 15 residues. In DNA, the CDR3 is TGTGCCAGCAGCTTTAGCGGGAGCAACACCGGGGAGCTGTTTTTT. This gives the protein CASSFSGSNTGELFF. The full variable domain, its missing parts supplied by reference TRBV5-4 and TRBJ2-2, is ETGVTQSPTHLIKTRGQQVTLRCSSQSGHNTVSWYQQALGQGPQFIFQYYREEENGRGNFPPRFSGLQFPNYSSELNVNALELDDSALYLCASSFSGSNTGELFFGEGSRLTVL.

The rearrangement links TRBV30 to TRBJ1-2; 7 bases agree with TRBD1. Germline lookup yields CDR1 GTSNPN and CDR2 SVGIG (reference sequence). CDR3 size: 12 residues. V gave up 5 bases and J gave up 4 bases; unmatched junction bases: 4. CDR3 DNA sequence: TGTGCCTGGCACCGGGACAGCTATGGCTACACCTTC. It yields the protein CAWHRDSYGYTF.

This clone occurred a few times. The chain couples TRBV5-4 to TRBJ1-5, with unresolved D. Germline values: CDR1 SGHNT, CDR2 YYREEE (reference sequence). The CDR3 has 14 residues. Between the trimmed V and J ends, which lost 3 bases and 0 bases, there was a span of 7 bases. The CDR3 loop is CASSSTVSNQPQHF. The CDR3 DNA reads as TGTGCCAGCAGCTCAACAGTTAGCAATCAGCCCCAGCATTTT.

The CDR3 DNA sequence: TGTGCCATCAGTGAGACAGGGGGGGATGAGCAGTTCTTC. Its protein is CAISETGGDEQFF. The chain has TRBV10-3 and TRBJ2-1; a weak D match, TRBD1 (8 bases). The CDR3 is made up of 13 amino acids. The V gene lost 2 bases and the J gene lost 8 bases, with 10 bases spanning the gap. Germline CDR1 and CDR2: ENHRY and SYGVKD.

This chain uses TRBV30 with TRBJ1-2; perhaps TRBD1 as D (5 bases). The germline gives CDR1 GTSNPN, CDR2 SVGIG (reference sequence). CDR3 length equals 15 residues. The V end lost 0 bases, the J end lost 6 bases, and 17 bases lay between the germline ends. The CDR3 bases are TGTGCCTGGAGTGTCTTCGGGGGGGAAGTGGATGGCTACACCTTC. This sequence encodes CAWSVFGGEVDGYTF.

This chain uses TRBV29-1 with TRBJ2-7; a possible D gene is TRBD2 (5 bases). The V gene's germline CDR1 is SQVTM and CDR2 ANQGSEA. The V gene lost 4 bases and the J gene lost 6 bases, with 16 bases spanning the gap. CDR3 length: 13 residues. As DNA, the CDR3 is TGCAGCGTTGGTTTTGTGGGAGAGGGCGAGCAGTACTTC. This gives the protein CSVGFVGEGEQYF.

A few counts support this clone. The chain carries TRBV7-8 and TRBJ2-2, with 7 nucleotides matching TRBD1. V was pared by 0 bases and J by 7 bases, with 11 bases of the junction left unmatched. The CDR3 length is 17 residues. The germline V gene encodes CDR1 SGHVS and CDR2 FQNEAQ. The CDR3 sequence is CASSLATQGVFGGELFF. The CDR3 DNA reads TGTGCCAGCAGCTTAGCAACCCAGGGGGTATTCGGCGGGGAGCTGTTTTTT.

CDR3 amino acids: CASRTPGDLAEAFF. CDR3 nucleotides: TGTGCCAGCAGGACCCCAGGGGATCTGGCTGAAGCTTTCTTT. The V call is TRBV28, the J call TRBJ1-1; a possible D gene is TRBD1 (6 bases). V lost 6 bases and J lost 6, with 17 bases in between. This CDR3 is built from 14 residues. Germline V gene data show CDR1 as MDHEN and CDR2 as SYDVKM.

This clone was picked up one time. The chain couples TRBV9 to TRBJ1-6; 7 bases are shared with TRBD1. Germline V lookup: CDR1 SGDLS, CDR2 YYNGEE. CDR3 size: 16 residues. With V trimmed by 0 bases and J by 8 bases, 8 bases remained unmatched. DNA for the CDR3: TGTGCCAGCAGCGTAGATCCGTTGCAGGGGGATTCACCCCTCCACTTT. Residues: CASSVDPLQGDSPLHF.

This clone has only one observation. Here the CDR3 DNA reads TGTGCCAGCAGCTCCGGCCCCGGGGTGAAGACCCAGTACTTC. As protein: CASSSGPGVKTQYF. V usage is TRBV7-8 and J usage is TRBJ2-5, with D perhaps TRBD2 (5 bases). The V end lost 4 bases, the J end lost 6 bases, and 15 bases lay between the germline ends. CDR1 and CDR2 (germline): SGHVS, FQNEAQ. This CDR3 contains 14 residues.

The V call is TRBV30, the J call TRBJ1-1; TRBD1 might be the D (5 bases). Germline V gives CDR1 GTSNPN, CDR2 SVGIG (reference sequence). Trimming shortened V by 6 bases and J by 3 bases, and 11 bases separated the two germline ends. CDR3 length: 12 residues. The CDR3 is CACRPGDTEAFF. The CDR3 nucleotides read TGTGCCTGCAGACCGGGGGACACTGAAGCTTTCTTT.

The rearrangement joins TRBV7-4 to TRBJ2-4; 8 bases match TRBD2. The V and J ends lost 8 bases and 1 base, in that order; junction bases with no gene match: 10. CDR1 and CDR2 from the germline V gene are SGHVT and SQSDAQ. This CDR3 comprises 16 residues. The CDR3 protein is CASHGGAVVAKNIQYF. DNA for the CDR3: TGTGCCAGCCACGGGGGGGCGGTGGTTGCCAAAAACATTCAGTACTTC. The full variable domain, in which reference TRBV7-4 and TRBJ2-4 provide the parts outside the CDR3, is GAGVSQSPRYKVAKRGRDVALRCDSISGHVTLYWYRQTLGQGSEVLTYSQSDAQRDKSGRPSGRFSAERPERSVSTLKIQRTEQGDSAVYLCASHGGAVVAKNIQYFGAGTRLSVL.

This chain connects TRBV7-9 to TRBJ2-5, with a weak D call TRBD2 (5 bases). The germline V and J ends were trimmed by 5 bases and 5 bases, with 12 bases remaining between them. The germline CDR1 and CDR2 sequences are SEHNR and FQNEAQ (reference sequence). The CDR3 is 13 residues long. The CDR3 spells CASSQGLGETQYF. The CDR3 region has the DNA TGTGCCAGCAGCCAAGGACTGGGGGAGACCCAGTACTTC.

J is TRBJ2-7 and V is TRBV28; 7 positions agree with TRBD1. With V trimmed by 6 bases and J by 4 bases, 12 bases remained unmatched. CDR3 length equals 15 residues. From germline, CDR1 is MDHEN and CDR2 SYDVKM. CDR3: CASSHPRDRAYEQYF. The CDR3 DNA is TGTGCCAGCAGCCACCCCCGGGACAGAGCTTACGAGCAGTACTTC.